This T cell receptor beta chain was documented in a study of T cells in localized non-small cell lung cancer (dated by TCRdb to the early 2020s). At the level of the whole study: Comparing tumors with uninvolved tumor-adjacent lungs, the study looked at the T cell repertoires of 200 to 250 patients with early-stage NSCLC. The cohort comprised roughly 220 treatment-naïve NSCLC patients with resected, localized lung tumors. The mean age of the NSCLC patients was under 70 years, with 130 or so men and around 110 women.

The CDR3 covers 18 residues, taking in both the cysteine and the phenylalanine. Of the read, only the CDR3 DNA is kept; its 54 bases are in frame from base 1. The germline V gene specifies SGHNT as CDR1 and YENEEA as CDR2. Trimming leaves V shorter by 5 bases and J shorter by 0 bases, with the junction holding 12 bases beyond the gene matches. The research as a whole found: Uninvolved tumor-adjacent lung showed the highest T cell clonality, higher than tumor, which suggests more focused antigenic responses in the adjacent lung. Because of the exploratory design, TCR variables were selected using unadjusted p-values without false-discovery rate correction. A median of 57 of the top 100 tumor clones were detected in paired uninvolved adjacent lung, and 28 of these tumor clones were also found among the top 100 clones of the paired uninvolved adjacent lung. Because multi-region sequencing of the tumors was not done, intratumor heterogeneity could not be ruled out. Higher blood T cell density associated with longer overall survival, while higher adjacent-lung clonality associated with shorter survival.

Uninvolved adjacent lung was sampled at least 2 cm away from the tumor margin, and two independent pathologists confirmed that the tissue had no atypia. At diagnosis, tumor, uninvolved tumor-adjacent lung and peripheral blood were collected and then preserved as a mix of FFPE and fresh-frozen material. The immunoSEQ Assay was used to sequence TCR beta CDR3 regions from DNA. From the authors' description of their analysis: To compute T cell density, TCR beta template counts were normalized to usable DNA, which was estimated by amplifying housekeeping genes. Using the preseqR package, richness was estimated by extrapolating to 120,000 templates for tissue samples and 400,000 templates for PBMC samples. Clonality was taken to be one minus Pielou's evenness. Differential abundance testing on productive amino-acid clonotypes, with a minimum total count of 5 and an alpha of 0.1, was used to identify tissue-enriched TCRs. The Jaccard Index and the Morisita Overlap Index were used to measure how much the repertoires overlapped between compartments. GLIPH grouped TCR beta CDR3s together with public tetramer-defined viral CDR3s, and a viral motif had to include at least three viral sequences and show V-gene enrichment. TCRdb retrieved this table from immuneACCESS and kept in-frame rearrangements only. Not all clones are present; in checked studies, unresolved V genes account for under half, and no reason is known for the remainder. The DNA was the basis for D and trimming; V, J and clone size are from that table. The sample table holds about 1,400 clones, of which about 20% were seen once. Clones ranked in the top ten supply roughly 12% of the sample.

Concerning this clone: It lacks a known antigen. No much larger clonotype is one base removed from it; base qualities were not supplied.

The sequence was obtained from a woman aged 40-69 years with stage I lung adenocarcinoma. The V and J genes are TRBV11-3 and TRBJ2-1; 8 middle bases align to TRBD1. Sequenced material: normal lung tissue next to the tumor, taken before any cancer treatment. CDR3 reads: CASSPIGTGPGSYNEQFF. The sequence in DNA is TGTGCCAGCAGCCCCATCGGGACAGGCCCGGGCTCCTACAATGAGCAGTTCTTC.